Listed below are T cell receptor beta chains from one sample, sequenced in a study of cytomegalovirus exposure and HLA in healthy donors. Only in-frame clones appear in the TCRdb table, and some are missing; sequencing was by immunoSEQ multiplex PCR. Here the sample spans 100,000 to 150,000 clones, around 80% being singletons. The sample comprised PBMCs. The receptors here all came from a female donor in good health and CMV-seronegative. CDR3s include the opening cysteine and the closing phenylalanine or tryptophan. A D gene is named only where the DNA matches it firmly. Clone size is stated in some rows and not others, as once, few, many or a class when expanded.

v_call: TRBV5-1; j_call: TRBJ1-4; clone_size: -; d_call: TRBD1; cdr3_length: 15; cdr3_nt: TGCGCCAGCAGCGACCGGGACAGGGGGAGTGAAAAACTGTTTTTT; cdr3_aa: CASSDRDRGSEKLFF
v_call: TRBV2; j_call: TRBJ1-2; clone_size: -; d_call: -; cdr3_length: 16; cdr3_nt: TGTGCCAGCAGTGGGGCCCGCGGGGCCAGTGTCTATGGCCACACCTTC; cdr3_aa: CASSGARGASVYGHTF
v_call: TRBV5-1; j_call: TRBJ2-2; clone_size: -; d_call: -; cdr3_length: 14; cdr3_nt: TGCGCCAGCAGCTTGGCTAGCGTCACCGGGGAGCTGTTTTTT; cdr3_aa: CASSLASVTGELFF
v_call: TRBV18; j_call: TRBJ2-7; clone_size: -; d_call: TRBD1; cdr3_length: 17; cdr3_nt: TGTGCCAGCTCACCTCTCCCTCCGGGACAGGGGGTATACGAGCAGTACTTC; cdr3_aa: CASSPLPPGQGVYEQYF
v_call: TRBV5-4; j_call: TRBJ2-7; clone_size: -; d_call: TRBD2; cdr3_length: 15; cdr3_nt: TGTGCCAGCAGCCAGCGGGAGGGCCGAGGACACGAGCAGTACTTC; cdr3_aa: CASSQREGRGHEQYF
v_call: TRBV11-2; j_call: TRBJ2-5; clone_size: -; d_call: TRBD1; cdr3_length: 14; cdr3_nt: TGTGCCAGCAGCTTTAACAGGGGACGAGAGACCCAGTACTTC; cdr3_aa: CASSFNRGRETQYF
v_call: TRBV27; j_call: TRBJ2-1; clone_size: -; d_call: TRBD2; cdr3_length: 14; cdr3_nt: TGTGCCAGCAGACTAGCGGGGTCCTACAATGAGCAGTTCTTC; cdr3_aa: CASRLAGSYNEQFF
v_call: TRBV9; j_call: TRBJ1-2; clone_size: -; d_call: TRBD1; cdr3_length: 15; cdr3_nt: TGTGCCAGCAACATCGGACAGGGAAATGTGCAGGGCTACACCTTC; cdr3_aa: CASNIGQGNVQGYTF
v_call: TRBV19; j_call: TRBJ1-2; clone_size: -; d_call: -; cdr3_length: 14; cdr3_nt: TGTGCCAGTCTCGACCCAGGGGTACGCTATGGCTACACCTTC; cdr3_aa: CASLDPGVRYGYTF
v_call: TRBV28; j_call: TRBJ2-7; clone_size: -; d_call: TRBD2; cdr3_length: 16; cdr3_nt: TGTGCCAGCAGCCCGGGGGGGGCGGTAAACTCCTACGAGCAGTACTTC; cdr3_aa: CASSPGGAVNSYEQYF
v_call: TRBV28; j_call: TRBJ2-2; clone_size: -; d_call: TRBD1; cdr3_length: 16; cdr3_nt: TGTGCCAGCAGTTGGAGGGACAGGGGTCGTACCGGGGAGCTGTTTTTT; cdr3_aa: CASSWRDRGRTGELFF
v_call: TRBV16; j_call: TRBJ2-1; clone_size: -; d_call: TRBD2; cdr3_length: 16; cdr3_nt: TGTGCCAGCAGCCTATTACTAGCGGGAGTCCTGGATGAGCAGTTCTTC; cdr3_aa: CASSLLLAGVLDEQFF
v_call: TRBV5-4; j_call: TRBJ2-7; clone_size: -; d_call: -; cdr3_length: 14; cdr3_nt: TGTGCCAGCAGCTTAGCGCTTTCCCCAGGGGAGCAGTACTTC; cdr3_aa: CASSLALSPGEQYF
v_call: TRBV18; j_call: TRBJ1-2; clone_size: -; d_call: -; cdr3_length: 15; cdr3_nt: TGTGCCAGCTCACCGGTCGGAGGGATTGACTATGGCTACACCTTC; cdr3_aa: CASSPVGGIDYGYTF
v_call: TRBV7-9; j_call: TRBJ1-3; clone_size: -; d_call: -; cdr3_length: 15; cdr3_nt: TGTTCCAGCAGCTCTTACGGTGATCCTGGAAACACCATATATTTT; cdr3_aa: CSSSSYGDPGNTIYF
v_call: TRBV6-5; j_call: TRBJ1-1; clone_size: -; d_call: TRBD1; cdr3_length: 14; cdr3_nt: TGTGCCAGCAGTTACTCAGGGGGCCGGGGAGAAGCTTTCTTT; cdr3_aa: CASSYSGGRGEAFF
v_call: TRBV30; j_call: TRBJ2-7; clone_size: few; d_call: TRBD2; cdr3_length: 14; cdr3_nt: TGTGCCTGGAATCCAGCGGGGGCCCCCTACGAGCAGTACTTC; cdr3_aa: CAWNPAGAPYEQYF
v_call: TRBV28; j_call: TRBJ1-1; clone_size: -; d_call: -; cdr3_length: 13; cdr3_nt: TGTGCCAGCAGTTTAGGAGGAAACCCTGAAGCTTTCTTT; cdr3_aa: CASSLGGNPEAFF
v_call: TRBV18; j_call: TRBJ2-5; clone_size: -; d_call: -; cdr3_length: 14; cdr3_nt: TGTGCCAGCTCACCTCTGGACAGAAAAGAGACCCAGTACTTC; cdr3_aa: CASSPLDRKETQYF
v_call: TRBV30; j_call: TRBJ2-7; clone_size: -; d_call: -; cdr3_length: 12; cdr3_nt: TGTGCCTGGAGTGGTACAGGCTACGAGCAGTACTTC; cdr3_aa: CAWSGTGYEQYF
v_call: TRBV18; j_call: TRBJ2-5; clone_size: -; d_call: TRBD2; cdr3_length: 13; cdr3_nt: TGTGCCAGCTCACCCGGACTAGAAGAGACCCAGTACTTC; cdr3_aa: CASSPGLEETQYF
v_call: TRBV5-4; j_call: TRBJ1-1; clone_size: -; d_call: -; cdr3_length: 15; cdr3_nt: TGTGCCAGCAGCTTGTGGGGGGGTGGCGGCACTGAAGCTTTCTTT; cdr3_aa: CASSLWGGGGTEAFF
v_call: TRBV11-2; j_call: TRBJ1-1; clone_size: few; d_call: -; cdr3_length: 15; cdr3_nt: TGTGCCAGCAGGGACCCCCAGGGCATGAACACTGAAGCTTTCTTT; cdr3_aa: CASRDPQGMNTEAFF
v_call: TRBV18; j_call: TRBJ2-3; clone_size: -; d_call: TRBD1; cdr3_length: 17; cdr3_nt: TGTGCCAGCTCACGGCTGGACAGGGCAGCAGGCGCAGATACGCAGTATTTT; cdr3_aa: CASSRLDRAAGADTQYF
v_call: TRBV13; j_call: TRBJ1-1; clone_size: -; d_call: TRBD1; cdr3_length: 15; cdr3_nt: TGTGCCAGCAGCGGAAGGGACAGGGCATCAACTGAAGCTTTCTTT; cdr3_aa: CASSGRDRASTEAFF
v_call: TRBV10-3; j_call: TRBJ2-7; clone_size: -; d_call: TRBD1; cdr3_length: 15; cdr3_nt: TGTGCCATCAGGACTGACAGGGGGATCGACTACGAGCAGTACTTC; cdr3_aa: CAIRTDRGIDYEQYF
v_call: TRBV11-1; j_call: TRBJ2-1; clone_size: -; d_call: TRBD2; cdr3_length: 17; cdr3_nt: TGTGCCAGCAGCTTAGGGGGGGGGACGGTAAACAGGAATGAGCAGTTCTTC; cdr3_aa: CASSLGGGTVNRNEQFF
v_call: TRBV19; j_call: TRBJ1-4; clone_size: -; d_call: TRBD1; cdr3_length: 14; cdr3_nt: TGTGCCAGTAGGGACAGGGGGCGAGATGAAAAACTGTTTTTT; cdr3_aa: CASRDRGRDEKLFF
v_call: TRBV28; j_call: TRBJ1-5; clone_size: -; d_call: TRBD1; cdr3_length: 14; cdr3_nt: TGTGCCAGTACGGGACAGGGGTACAATCAGCCCCAGCATTTT; cdr3_aa: CASTGQGYNQPQHF
v_call: TRBV5-1; j_call: TRBJ1-3; clone_size: -; d_call: -; cdr3_length: 13; cdr3_nt: TGCGCCAGCAGCTTGGAGGGGGGAAACACCATATATTTT; cdr3_aa: CASSLEGGNTIYF
v_call: TRBV7-9; j_call: TRBJ2-5; clone_size: -; d_call: -; cdr3_length: 14; cdr3_nt: TGTGCCAGCAGCTTGTGGACCCAGGGAGAGACCCAGTACTTC; cdr3_aa: CASSLWTQGETQYF
v_call: TRBV5-1; j_call: TRBJ1-2; clone_size: -; d_call: -; cdr3_length: 16; cdr3_nt: TGCGCCAGCAGCTTCGGGACAATTTTTACGAACTATGGCTACACCTTC; cdr3_aa: CASSFGTIFTNYGYTF
v_call: TRBV4-1; j_call: TRBJ1-3; clone_size: -; d_call: -; cdr3_length: 16; cdr3_nt: TGCGCCAGCAGCCTACAGGGTTACAGCTCTGGAAACACCATATATTTT; cdr3_aa: CASSLQGYSSGNTIYF
v_call: TRBV7-2; j_call: TRBJ2-1; clone_size: few; d_call: TRBD2; cdr3_length: 14; cdr3_nt: TGTGCCAGCAGCTTAGATAGAACGGGAGGGCAGCAGTTCTTC; cdr3_aa: CASSLDRTGGQQFF
v_call: TRBV6-6; j_call: TRBJ1-5; clone_size: -; d_call: -; cdr3_length: 15; cdr3_nt: TGTGCCAGCAGACCGGAGGGGTTGAGCAATCAGCCCCAGCATTTT; cdr3_aa: CASRPEGLSNQPQHF
v_call: TRBV11-3; j_call: TRBJ2-1; clone_size: few; d_call: -; cdr3_length: 12; cdr3_nt: TGTGCCAGCAGCTTACGGGGGTATGAGCAGTTCTTC; cdr3_aa: CASSLRGYEQFF
v_call: TRBV28; j_call: TRBJ2-7; clone_size: -; d_call: -; cdr3_length: 15; cdr3_nt: TGTGCCAGCAGTTCCGCGCGGTTAATCCACTACGAGCAGTACTTC; cdr3_aa: CASSSARLIHYEQYF
v_call: TRBV30; j_call: TRBJ2-4; clone_size: few; d_call: TRBD1; cdr3_length: 15; cdr3_nt: TGTGCCTGGAGTGTGGGACAGCGTGAGGCGAACATTCAGTACTTC; cdr3_aa: CAWSVGQREANIQYF
v_call: TRBV5-1; j_call: TRBJ2-6; clone_size: -; d_call: -; cdr3_length: 16; cdr3_nt: TGCGCCAGCAGCGAACAGATTATCTCTGGGGCCAACGTCCTGACTTTC; cdr3_aa: CASSEQIISGANVLTF
v_call: TRBV30; j_call: TRBJ1-4; clone_size: -; d_call: -; cdr3_length: 13; cdr3_nt: TGTGCCTGGAGTCGGACAGCGAATGAAAAACTGTTTTTT; cdr3_aa: CAWSRTANEKLFF
v_call: TRBV5-8; j_call: TRBJ2-1; clone_size: -; d_call: TRBD2; cdr3_length: 15; cdr3_nt: TGTGCCAGCAGCGCCACGGGGGGGCCCCTCAATGAGCAGTTCTTC; cdr3_aa: CASSATGGPLNEQFF
v_call: TRBV5-1; j_call: TRBJ2-1; clone_size: -; d_call: TRBD2; cdr3_length: 15; cdr3_nt: TGCGCCAGCAGCTTGCCGGCTAGCGGTTACAATGAGCAGTTCTTC; cdr3_aa: CASSLPASGYNEQFF
v_call: TRBV28; j_call: TRBJ1-2; clone_size: -; d_call: -; cdr3_length: 14; cdr3_nt: TGTGCCAGCACCCGGGCGGGGGCTACCTATGGCTACACCTTC; cdr3_aa: CASTRAGATYGYTF
v_call: TRBV18; j_call: TRBJ2-1; clone_size: -; d_call: TRBD2; cdr3_length: 14; cdr3_nt: TGTGCTACCTACTCGGGAGGGGCCTACAATGAGCAGTTCTTC; cdr3_aa: CATYSGGAYNEQFF
v_call: TRBV15; j_call: TRBJ2-1; clone_size: few; d_call: -; cdr3_length: 14; cdr3_nt: TGTGCCACATCCCGGGGAACGTCCTACAATGAGCAGTTCTTC; cdr3_aa: CATSRGTSYNEQFF
v_call: TRBV6-5; j_call: TRBJ1-5; clone_size: -; d_call: TRBD1; cdr3_length: 14; cdr3_nt: TGTGCCAGCAGACCCGGACAGGGGTCTCAGCCCCAGCATTTT; cdr3_aa: CASRPGQGSQPQHF
v_call: TRBV9; j_call: TRBJ2-2; clone_size: -; d_call: TRBD1; cdr3_length: 16; cdr3_nt: TGTGCCAGCAGCGTAGCTACAGGGGGCATCGCCGGGGAGCTGTTTTTT; cdr3_aa: CASSVATGGIAGELFF
v_call: TRBV5-1; j_call: TRBJ2-7; clone_size: -; d_call: TRBD2; cdr3_length: 21; cdr3_nt: TGCGCCAGCAGCTTGTTAGGGCCCCGGGGTAGCGGGAGCAGTCTCGTCGGCGAGCAGTACTTC; cdr3_aa: CASSLLGPRGSGSSLVGEQYF
v_call: TRBV2; j_call: TRBJ2-3; clone_size: -; d_call: -; cdr3_length: 13; cdr3_nt: TGTGCCAGCATGGAGCGAGCGACAGATACGCAGTATTTT; cdr3_aa: CASMERATDTQYF
v_call: TRBV7-2; j_call: TRBJ1-1; clone_size: -; d_call: -; cdr3_length: 15; cdr3_nt: TGTGCCAGCAGCCCAGCAGGGACACTAAACACTGAAGCTTTCTTT; cdr3_aa: CASSPAGTLNTEAFF
v_call: TRBV11-2; j_call: TRBJ1-2; clone_size: -; d_call: -; cdr3_length: 11; cdr3_nt: TGTGCCAGCAGCAACTCGTATGGCTACACCTTC; cdr3_aa: CASSNSYGYTF
v_call: TRBV2; j_call: TRBJ2-1; clone_size: -; d_call: TRBD2; cdr3_length: 18; cdr3_nt: TGTGCCAGCAGCGCCGGGACTAGCTTTTATGTAAAGGCCAATGAGCAGTTCTTC; cdr3_aa: CASSAGTSFYVKANEQFF
v_call: TRBV5-1; j_call: TRBJ1-4; clone_size: few; d_call: TRBD1; cdr3_length: 14; cdr3_nt: TGCGCCAGCAGCCCCCTCGACAGGGGCGGAAAACTGTTTTTT; cdr3_aa: CASSPLDRGGKLFF
v_call: TRBV5-1; j_call: TRBJ2-7; clone_size: -; d_call: TRBD2; cdr3_length: 17; cdr3_nt: TGCGCCAGCAGCCCAACCCCCGGGACTAGCGAGGCCTACGAGCAGTACTTC; cdr3_aa: CASSPTPGTSEAYEQYF
v_call: TRBV12-2; j_call: TRBJ1-6; clone_size: -; d_call: -; cdr3_length: 18; cdr3_nt: TGTGCAAGTCGCTTAGTTAGTAAAGCGGACAGGGCGGACTCACCCCTCCACTTT; cdr3_aa: CASRLVSKADRADSPLHF
v_call: TRBV18; j_call: TRBJ2-3; clone_size: once; d_call: TRBD2; cdr3_length: 17; cdr3_nt: TGTGCCAGCTCACCGGGGACTAGCGGGGGGGCCTCAGATACGCAGTATTTT; cdr3_aa: CASSPGTSGGASDTQYF
v_call: TRBV7-9; j_call: TRBJ2-5; clone_size: -; d_call: -; cdr3_length: 14; cdr3_nt: TGTGCCAGCAGCCCAGGGACTTCCCAAGAGACCCAGTACTTC; cdr3_aa: CASSPGTSQETQYF
v_call: TRBV6-5; j_call: TRBJ1-5; clone_size: -; d_call: TRBD1; cdr3_length: 15; cdr3_nt: TGTGCCAGCAGTCCAGCGGACAGGCCCAATCAGCCCCAGCATTTT; cdr3_aa: CASSPADRPNQPQHF
v_call: TRBV30; j_call: TRBJ1-4; clone_size: -; d_call: TRBD1; cdr3_length: 14; cdr3_nt: TGTGCCTGGAGTGGGACAGGGCCGTTTGAAAAACTGTTTTTT; cdr3_aa: CAWSGTGPFEKLFF
v_call: TRBV28; j_call: TRBJ2-2; clone_size: -; d_call: -; cdr3_length: 16; cdr3_nt: TGTGCCAGCAGTTTAATCAGGGGTATAACCACCGGGGAGCTGTTTTTT; cdr3_aa: CASSLIRGITTGELFF